The 13 T cell receptor beta chains in this list originate from one sample, sequenced in a study of blood T cell repertoires in COVID-19. Using immunoSEQ multiplex PCR, the repertoire was profiled, and TCRdb retains in-frame clones only, with some absent. Among 25,000 to 40,000 clones, 85% were seen once, and the ten largest hold around 17%. Material for sequencing was peripheral blood. These receptors all come from a woman in her sixties or seventies with active COVID-19.

This clone was recorded once. V and J are TRBV3-1 (or the pseudogene TRBV3-2) and TRBJ1-3, with D uncertain. V was clipped by 4 bases and J by 4 bases, with 11 bases between them. The CDR3 sequence is 14 residues long. Looked up from germline, CDR1 is LGHDT and CDR2 is YNNKEL (reference sequence). This CDR3 reads CASSPTNWGNTIYF. The CDR3 DNA sequence: TGTGCCAGCAGCCCTACGAATTGGGGAAACACCATATATTTT.

The chain carries TRBV10-3 and TRBJ2-6; tentative D call: TRBD1 (5 bases). The germline V and J ends were trimmed by 6 bases and 0 bases, with 15 bases remaining between them. CDR3 length: 17 amino acids. The V gene's germline CDR1 is ENHRY and CDR2 SYGVKD. The CDR3 region is CAISDRASFSGANVLTF. As DNA, the CDR3 is TGTGCCATCAGCGACAGAGCAAGTTTCTCTGGGGCCAACGTCCTGACTTTC.

The chain recombines TRBV4-2 with TRBJ2-2, with TRBD2 identical over 8 bases. This CDR3 comprises 16 residues. Per germline, CDR1 LGHNA and CDR2 YNFKEQ. The J segment lost 4 bases and the V segment lost 0 bases, leaving 4 bases of the junction unmatched. As DNA, the CDR3 is TGTGCCAGCAGCCAAGACGGGACTAGGCTCACCGGGGAGCTGTTTTTT. This codes for CASSQDGTRLTGELFF.

The rearrangement uses TRBV7-2 and TRBJ2-3, with a tentative D call TRBD2 (5 bases). The CDR3 is 13 amino acids. Trimming cost V 4 bases and J 7 bases, with 12 bases left between them. The germline V gene encodes CDR1 SGHTA and CDR2 FQGNSA. The CDR3 sequence is CASSSFGGNTQYF. CDR3 sequence (DNA): TGTGCCAGCAGCTCCTTTGGAGGAAATACGCAGTATTTT.

V usage is TRBV5-1 and J usage is TRBJ1-3; D unresolved. Trimming cost V 3 bases and J 0 bases, with 7 bases left between them. Germline CDR1 SGHRS, CDR2 YFSETQ. The CDR3 is made up of 14 amino acids. As DNA, the CDR3 is TGCGCCAGCAGCTCGGCGGGCTCTGGAAACACCATATATTTT. Translated, it gives CASSSAGSGNTIYF.

The chain has TRBV2 and TRBJ2-7; the D gene is possibly TRBD1 (5 bases). The CDR3 consists of 15 residues. Germline CDR1 reads SNHLY; CDR2 reads FYNNEI. Trimming pared 3 bases from V and 0 bases from J, leaving 12 bases between. CDR3 nucleotide sequence: TGTGCCAGCAGTGAGGACATTCATTACTCCTACGAGCAGTACTTC. Translated, it gives CASSEDIHYSYEQYF.

This sequence joins TRBV12-3 or TRBV12-4 and TRBJ2-3; D is possibly TRBD1 (5 bases). The V gene lost 6 bases and the J gene lost 6 bases, with 13 bases spanning the gap. This CDR3 is built from 13 residues. The chain's CDR3 is CASSRTKGDTQYF. CDR3 DNA sequence: TGTGCCAGCAGCCGTACAAAGGGGGATACGCAGTATTTT.

This chain uses TRBV5-8 with TRBJ1-1, with D perhaps TRBD1 (6 bases). The germline V and J ends were trimmed by 4 bases and 5 bases, with 12 bases remaining between them. This CDR3 comprises 13 residues. CDR1 is SGHTS, CDR2 YDEGEE, per germline. The CDR3 protein is CASSLDRITEAFF. The CDR3 DNA reads as TGTGCCAGCAGCCTAGACAGGATTACTGAAGCTTTCTTT.

The chain links TRBV5-4 to TRBJ2-2, with TRBD1 identical over 7 bases. This CDR3 is built from 16 residues. The trim removed 9 bases at V and 1 base at J, leaving 12 bases unmatched. The germline CDR1 and CDR2 sequences are SGHNT and YYREEE (reference sequence). CDR3 sequence: CATRRPGTVNTGELFF. The CDR3 nucleotides are TGTGCCACCAGGAGACCGGGGACAGTGAACACCGGGGAGCTGTTTTTT.

The CDR3 reads CASRTLAGASSYNEQFF. Here the CDR3 DNA reads TGCGCCAGCAGGACGTTAGCGGGGGCCAGCTCCTACAATGAGCAGTTCTTC. The chain couples TRBV5-1 to TRBJ2-1; 9 positions agree with TRBD2. After removal of 5 bases from V and 0 bases from J, the junction contained 9 bases not matched to a gene. The germline V gene encodes CDR1 SGHRS and CDR2 YFSETQ. This CDR3 comprises 17 residues.

The chain uses TRBV15 and TRBJ1-2, with D perhaps matching TRBD1 (5 bases). V was clipped by 1 base and J by 4 bases, with 10 bases between them. CDR1 and CDR2 (germline): LNHNV, YYDKDF (reference sequence). The CDR3 consists of 14 residues. The chain's CDR3 is CATSRAGLGYGYTF. CDR3 sequence (DNA): TGTGCCACCAGCAGAGCAGGGTTGGGCTATGGCTACACCTTC.

CDR3 DNA sequence: TGTGCCAGCAGCGCCCCAGGGACATACGCGAACACCGGGGAGCTGTTTTTT. Residues: CASSAPGTYANTGELFF. The chain links TRBV9 to TRBJ2-2; TRBD1 might be the D (6 bases). Germline-derived CDR1 and CDR2 are SGDLS and YYNGEE. Trimming took off 3 bases at V and 0 bases at J, with 15 bases between the two ends. CDR3 length: 17 amino acids.

V gene TRBV5-1 combines with J gene TRBJ2-5; possible D gene TRBD2, 6 bases. This CDR3 comprises 14 residues. The germline V and J ends were trimmed by 0 bases and 2 bases, with 8 bases remaining between them. CDR1 is SGHRS and CDR2 is YFSETQ in the germline V gene. The CDR3 region is CASSLAGGQETQYF. The CDR3 region has the DNA TGCGCCAGCAGCTTGGCAGGAGGGCAAGAGACCCAGTACTTC.